This TCR beta chain came from a study of T cells in Graves' hyperthyroidism and ophthalmopathy. V lost 5 bases and J 8 bases, leaving 18 bases between the germline ends. There are 15 residues in the CDR3. Germline V gene lookup returns CDR1 SGHTA and CDR2 FQGNSA. PBMCs were collected from a roughly 10 ml volume of fresh peripheral blood. What was amplified from RNA transcripts were TCR beta CDR3 regions. TCR CDR3 regions were first amplified by RT-PCR with HTBI primers. TCRdb redid the calling of the multiplex PCR reads with MiXCR, one entry per CDR3 protein. The sample lists about 560,000 distinct CDR3 sequences, approximately 15% occurring once.

Sequencing was carried out using blood. This receptor was taken from a young woman with Graves' hyperthyroidism. The chain carries TRBV7-2 and TRBJ2-2, with D possibly matching TRBD2 (5 bases). The CDR3 nucleotides are TGTGCCAGCAGCCATCGGGAAGCCTTTCCTGGGGAGCTGTTTTTT. Translating it yields CASSHREAFPGELFF.